This T cell receptor beta chain is from a study of shared clonotypes between healthy human individuals. Libraries were prepared by immunoSEQ multiplex PCR; TCRdb keeps only in-frame clonotypes and omits some of them. The sample carries roughly 1,100,000 clones, about 75% recorded once. Study donors comprised healthy, HIV-negative adults devoid of recent acute infection or vaccination. Study-wide findings and caveats: The naive CD4 repertoires of four donors were compared, and around 5.1% of clonotypes were shared.

A word on this clone: Its target is not known. Other nucleotide sequences from this sample produce the same CDR3.

This receptor was identified in a man younger than 35 in good health. Specimen: memory CD4+ T cells sorted from blood. Subset described: CD45RA-negative fraction.

The DNA for the CDR3 is TGCGCCAGCAGCTCGGGACAGGGCAACACCATATATTTT. Translating it yields CASSSGQGNTIYF. The chain employs TRBV5-1 and TRBJ1-3, with TRBD1 matching 9 bases. CDR1 and CDR2 from the germline V gene are SGHRS and YFSETQ. The CDR3 covers 13 residues. J lost 7 bases, V lost 3 bases, and 2 bases had no gene match.